The clone carrying this T cell receptor beta chain was picked up a small number of times. Unique molecular identifiers were linked by the library to individual cDNA molecules. TCRdb re-analysed the RACE reads in MiXCR, keeping a single row per CDR3 protein. The data hold 85,000 to 90,000 distinct CDR3 sequences, with roughly a tenth observed a single time. After removal of 0 bases from V and 1 base from J, the junction contained 3 bases not matched to a gene. CDR1 MNHEY and CDR2 SVGAGI come from the germline V gene. The CDR3 totals 17 residues. This record comes from a study of human T cells and chemical hapten exposure. Study background: In the sensitization step, 2% DPC was placed on about 2 cm by about 2 cm of upper inner arm skin. Alopecia areata, totalis or universalis affected patients who were mostly female.

Time point of the sample: pre-sensitization, week 0. Treatment denoted: therapeutic diphenylcyclopropenone sensitization with weekly scalp DPC. This receptor was identified in a woman aged 40 to 49 with alopecia areata. Some clones in this sample may be carry-over from other donors' samples. The starting material was whole blood, obtained in connection with sensitization to the hapten diphenylcyclopropenone (DPC). V gene TRBV6-5 combines with J gene TRBJ2-5; 12 bases are a match to TRBD2. CDR3 coding DNA: TGTGCCAGCAGTTACTCAAGACTAGCGGGGGTCCAAGAGACCCAGTACTTC. Amino acid sequence: CASSYSRLAGVQETQYF.